This T cell receptor beta chain was sequenced in a study of T cell responses to AZD1222 COVID-19 vaccine (dated by TCRdb to about 2021). For context, the study as a whole: Because spike-specific TCR depth and breadth did not differ between the two schedules, AZD1222 recipients who got a second dose at roughly 4 weeks were pooled with those who got a second dose at roughly 12 weeks. Trial participants were enrolled by age into 18-55, 56-69 and 70-plus year subgroups, with approximately 150, 28 and 58 TCR-sequenced participants respectively. A total of over 230 trial participants underwent TCR sequencing, of whom some 210 received two doses of AZD1222 and some 26 received two doses of the MenACWY control vaccine. General findings and caveats noted by the study authors: CD4 TCRs associated with the vaccine covered the entire spike protein, and the dominant responses were in regions 160-218 and 743-854. Because no day 14 peak-response samples were available, the repertoires could be characterized only after the peak T cell response. The 56-69-year group was small, and its depth increase did not reach significance, likely because of low power. A significant rise in spike-specific TCR breadth and depth was observed after two AZD1222 doses relative to day 0 and relative to MenACWY recipients. Conclusions about previously exposed vaccinees are limited because only six or seven AZD1222 recipients were SARS-CoV-2 seropositive at baseline. Participants were mostly white British, with more females than males. The authors suggested clonal diversity may have been underestimated. Epitopes outside the regions mutated in the B.1.351 and B.1.1.7 variants were reportedly recognized by nearly half of the unique spike-specific TCRs.

The sample's time point, from its label and the paper: baseline before first vaccination. Vaccinee samples came from UK trials COV001 and COV002, including a single-blind randomized controlled phase 2/3 trial of AZD1222 (ChAdOx1 nCoV-19) in healthy adults. For TCRbeta chain sequencing, PBMC samples from trial participants were taken at day 0 and at day 28 after the second dose. A word on this clone: It has no known antigen specificity. No per-base quality is available; no much larger clone lies one base away.

The CDR3 regions of human TCRbeta chains were subjected to immunosequencing. The paper's processing steps were these. TCRs in the repertoires were matched against a reference library of SARS-CoV-2-specific TCRs that had been generated with the MIRA antigen-specificity platform. Breadth was defined as the fraction of unique TCRs that were SARS-CoV-2-associated, and depth was defined as the fraction of total T cells that were SARS-CoV-2-associated. Each spike-specific TCR was assigned to its reactive spike region and to a CD4 or CD8 class using the MIRA data. Log10-transformed breadth and depth values were compared by one-way ANOVA with Sidak's multiple comparisons tests. What TCRdb holds here is the immuneACCESS table cut down to in-frame rearrangements. Part of the clones is not present; checked against another copy, under half of the missing clones reflect an unresolved V gene, and the others are unexplained. V, J and clone size were drawn from that table, and D and trimming were deduced from the DNA. The sample table lists over 100,000 clones, over 80% of them with a count of one. The ten largest clones represent 7% to 9% of the sample.

Counted from cysteine to phenylalanine, this CDR3 has 16 amino acids. The read is trimmed to its CDR3 DNA, 48 bases read in frame from base 1. V sheds 5 bases and J sheds 2 bases, leaving 17 bases between their ends. CDR1 and CDR2 were assigned from the germline V gene (reference sequence) as LNHDA and SQIVND. This clonotype was obtained from an adult in good health. The sample here was peripheral blood, taken on day 0 of AZD1222 vaccination. Recombination linked TRBV19 to TRBJ2-3; the D call could be TRBD1 or TRBD2, with each sharing 5 bases. The nucleotides read TGTGCCAGTAGTGATGGGGCAGGGAGTCTCACAGATACGCAGTATTTT. This gives the protein CASSDGAGSLTDTQYF.